These T cell receptor beta chains were read from a single sample in a study of blood T cell repertoires in COVID-19. Sequencing was performed with immunoSEQ multiplex PCR; in TCRdb, only in-frame clones are kept and a portion is missing. Of a few hundred thousand clones in the sample, about 84% are singletons; the top ten hold less than 8%. Source material: PBMCs or T cells enriched from blood (not recorded which). The receptors were gathered from a middle-aged woman with acute COVID-19. CDR3s include the opening cysteine and the closing phenylalanine or tryptophan. A D gene is named only where the DNA matches it firmly. The size field is filled for only some rows; it gives once, few, many or a size class.

abundance: -; j_gene: TRBJ2-5; v_gene: TRBV29-1; d_gene: TRBD2; CDR3aa: CSVVLAGGGKTQYF; CDR3nt: TGCAGCGTAGTACTAGCGGGAGGAGGGAAGACCCAGTACTTC
abundance: once; j_gene: TRBJ2-1; v_gene: TRBV5-4; d_gene: -; CDR3aa: CASSLGRWAEQFF; CDR3nt: TGTGCCAGCAGCTTGGGCAGGTGGGCTGAGCAGTTCTTC
abundance: few; j_gene: TRBJ1-4; v_gene: TRBV6-2/TRBV6-3; d_gene: -; CDR3aa: CASSDSATNEKLFF; CDR3nt: TGTGCCAGCAGTGACAGTGCAACTAATGAAAAACTGTTTTTT
abundance: -; j_gene: TRBJ1-2; v_gene: TRBV19; d_gene: -; CDR3aa: CASGPGSPVNYGYTF; CDR3nt: TGTGCCAGTGGTCCAGGGTCCCCGGTGAACTATGGCTACACCTTC
abundance: once; j_gene: TRBJ1-1; v_gene: TRBV15; d_gene: -; CDR3aa: CATSREAGKAFF; CDR3nt: TGTGCCACCAGCAGAGAGGCAGGGAAAGCTTTCTTT
abundance: -; j_gene: TRBJ2-5; v_gene: TRBV5-1; d_gene: TRBD2; CDR3aa: CASSPSGIQETQYF; CDR3nt: TGCGCCAGCAGCCCTAGCGGGATACAAGAGACCCAGTACTTC
abundance: once; j_gene: TRBJ1-1; v_gene: TRBV6-5; d_gene: -; CDR3aa: CASSHGQLNTEAFF; CDR3nt: TGTGCCAGCAGCCACGGACAGCTGAACACTGAAGCTTTCTTT
abundance: -; j_gene: TRBJ1-4; v_gene: TRBV28; d_gene: -; CDR3aa: CASSFVGATNEKLFF; CDR3nt: TGTGCCAGCAGTTTTGTGGGGGCTACTAATGAAAAACTGTTTTTT
abundance: -; j_gene: TRBJ1-5; v_gene: TRBV7-2; d_gene: -; CDR3aa: CASSGGASQPQHF; CDR3nt: TGTGCCAGCAGTGGGGGGGCAAGTCAGCCCCAGCATTTT
abundance: -; j_gene: TRBJ2-7; v_gene: TRBV4-3; d_gene: TRBD2; CDR3aa: CASSQESSGESPRSYEQYF; CDR3nt: TGCGCCAGCAGCCAAGAGTCTAGCGGAGAGTCGCCGCGTTCCTACGAGCAGTACTTC
abundance: -; j_gene: TRBJ1-5; v_gene: TRBV4-1; d_gene: TRBD1; CDR3aa: CASSLSTGSNQPQHF; CDR3nt: TGCGCCAGCAGCCTTTCGACAGGGAGCAATCAGCCCCAGCATTTT
abundance: -; j_gene: TRBJ2-3; v_gene: TRBV5-1; d_gene: TRBD2; CDR3aa: CASSYLAGGLDTQYF; CDR3nt: TGCGCCAGCAGCTATCTAGCGGGAGGGTTAGATACGCAGTATTTT
abundance: once; j_gene: TRBJ1-4; v_gene: TRBV7-9; d_gene: TRBD1; CDR3aa: CASSHSGQGNEKLFF; CDR3nt: TGTGCCAGCAGCCATTCAGGACAGGGGAATGAAAAACTGTTTTTT
abundance: once; j_gene: TRBJ1-5; v_gene: TRBV4-1; d_gene: -; CDR3aa: CASSQTETDYQPQHF; CDR3nt: TGCGCCAGCAGCCAAACTGAGACAGATTATCAGCCCCAGCATTTT
abundance: -; j_gene: TRBJ1-1; v_gene: TRBV29-1; d_gene: TRBD1; CDR3aa: CSAVTGGYTEAFF; CDR3nt: TGCAGCGCCGTAACAGGGGGATACACTGAAGCTTTCTTT
abundance: once; j_gene: TRBJ2-1; v_gene: TRBV10-3; d_gene: TRBD2; CDR3aa: CAISDSREVEQFF; CDR3nt: TGTGCCATCAGTGATTCGCGGGAGGTTGAGCAGTTCTTC
abundance: -; j_gene: TRBJ2-7; v_gene: TRBV6-2/TRBV6-3; d_gene: -; CDR3aa: CASSFPLSGRTHYEQYF; CDR3nt: TGTGCCAGCAGTTTTCCCCTGAGTGGGAGAACCCACTACGAGCAGTACTTC
abundance: -; j_gene: TRBJ1-2; v_gene: TRBV2; d_gene: TRBD1; CDR3aa: CASSRDRGDYGYTF; CDR3nt: TGTGCCAGCAGTCGGGACAGGGGAGACTATGGCTACACCTTC
abundance: -; j_gene: TRBJ2-3; v_gene: TRBV19; d_gene: TRBD2; CDR3aa: CASSLPGGASGGESQYF; CDR3nt: TGTGCCAGTAGCCTCCCCGGTGGTGCTAGCGGGGGGGAGTCGCAGTATTTT
abundance: -; j_gene: TRBJ2-2; v_gene: TRBV7-2; d_gene: TRBD2; CDR3aa: CASSARLASGELFF; CDR3nt: TGTGCCAGCAGCGCCCGACTAGCGTCCGGGGAGCTGTTTTTT
abundance: few; j_gene: TRBJ1-3; v_gene: TRBV9; d_gene: -; CDR3aa: CASSVGGTSGNTIYF; CDR3nt: TGTGCCAGCAGCGTGGGGGGGACCTCTGGAAACACCATATATTTT
abundance: -; j_gene: TRBJ2-1; v_gene: TRBV5-5; d_gene: TRBD2; CDR3aa: CASSSIAGSYNEQFF; CDR3nt: TGTGCCAGCAGCAGTATAGCGGGGTCTTACAATGAGCAGTTCTTC
abundance: -; j_gene: TRBJ2-1; v_gene: TRBV25-1; d_gene: -; CDR3aa: CASSDGPRTNEQFF; CDR3nt: TGTGCCAGCAGTGATGGCCCTAGAACCAATGAGCAGTTCTTC
abundance: once; j_gene: TRBJ2-1; v_gene: TRBV7-7; d_gene: -; CDR3aa: CASSFPGANEQFF; CDR3nt: TGTGCTAGCAGCTTCCCGGGAGCCAATGAGCAGTTCTTC
abundance: -; j_gene: TRBJ2-7; v_gene: TRBV6-5; d_gene: -; CDR3aa: CATRTVSSSYEQYF; CDR3nt: TGTGCCACCCGGACTGTTTCAAGCTCCTACGAGCAGTACTTC
abundance: -; j_gene: TRBJ1-6; v_gene: TRBV7-2; d_gene: TRBD1; CDR3aa: CASMLAGGNSPLHF; CDR3nt: TGTGCCAGCATGTTAGCAGGGGGCAATTCACCCCTCCACTTT
abundance: -; j_gene: TRBJ1-2; v_gene: TRBV9; d_gene: -; CDR3aa: CASSGSGGGTNYGYTF; CDR3nt: TGTGCCAGCAGCGGCTCAGGCGGGGGGACTAACTATGGCTACACCTTC
abundance: -; j_gene: TRBJ2-3; v_gene: TRBV7-3; d_gene: TRBD1; CDR3aa: CASSGGTGGPPTDTQYF; CDR3nt: TGTGCCAGCAGCGGAGGGACAGGGGGGCCCCCCACAGATACGCAGTATTTT
abundance: -; j_gene: TRBJ1-2; v_gene: TRBV28; d_gene: -; CDR3aa: CASSLLDINYGYTF; CDR3nt: TGTGCCAGCAGTTTATTGGACATAAACTATGGCTACACCTTC
abundance: -; j_gene: TRBJ1-4; v_gene: TRBV29-1; d_gene: -; CDR3aa: CSVSGLGEKLFF; CDR3nt: TGCAGCGTCTCAGGGTTAGGTGAAAAACTGTTTTTT
abundance: -; j_gene: TRBJ2-5; v_gene: TRBV14; d_gene: -; CDR3aa: CASSPPRPASGETQYF; CDR3nt: TGTGCCAGCAGCCCCCCACGGCCGGCCTCGGGGGAGACCCAGTACTTC
abundance: -; j_gene: TRBJ1-3; v_gene: TRBV7-9; d_gene: TRBD1; CDR3aa: CASINRRDSGNTIYF; CDR3nt: TGTGCCAGCATCAACAGGCGGGACAGTGGAAACACCATATATTTT
abundance: -; j_gene: TRBJ2-7; v_gene: TRBV9; d_gene: -; CDR3aa: CASSVAGGGVYEQYF; CDR3nt: TGTGCCAGCAGCGTAGCTGGGGGAGGAGTGTACGAGCAGTACTTC
abundance: -; j_gene: TRBJ1-2; v_gene: TRBV28; d_gene: TRBD1; CDR3aa: CASSLEQGAVYGYTF; CDR3nt: TGTGCCAGCAGCCTAGAACAGGGGGCAGTCTATGGCTACACCTTC
abundance: few; j_gene: TRBJ2-3; v_gene: TRBV30; d_gene: -; CDR3aa: CAWSGYSTDTQYF; CDR3nt: TGTGCCTGGTCCGGTTATAGCACAGATACGCAGTATTTT
abundance: -; j_gene: TRBJ2-7; v_gene: TRBV5-5; d_gene: TRBD2; CDR3aa: CASSWTGGEQYF; CDR3nt: TGTGCCAGCAGCTGGACGGGGGGCGAGCAGTACTTC